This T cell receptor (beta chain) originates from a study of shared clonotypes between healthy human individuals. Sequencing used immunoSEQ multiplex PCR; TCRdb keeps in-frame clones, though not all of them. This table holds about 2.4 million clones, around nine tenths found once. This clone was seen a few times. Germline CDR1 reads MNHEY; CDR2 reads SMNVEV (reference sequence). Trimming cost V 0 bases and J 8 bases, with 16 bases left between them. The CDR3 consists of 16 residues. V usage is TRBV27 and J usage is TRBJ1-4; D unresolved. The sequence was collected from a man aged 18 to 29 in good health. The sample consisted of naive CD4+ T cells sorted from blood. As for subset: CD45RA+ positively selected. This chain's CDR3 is CASSLSTRGWGEKLFF. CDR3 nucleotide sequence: TGTGCCAGCAGTTTATCGACGCGAGGCTGGGGAGAAAAACTGTTTTTT.